A selection of T cell receptor beta chains follows, all from one sample in a study of blood T cell repertoires in COVID-19. Profiling relied on immunoSEQ multiplex PCR, and the TCRdb table lists in-frame clones only, not all of them. This table has 75,000 or so clones, approximately 88% appearing once. Sequencing was done on a sample of peripheral blood. The receptors were gathered from a middle-aged man with acute or convalescent COVID-19. CDR3s include the opening cysteine and the closing phenylalanine or tryptophan. Each record gives: CDR3 DNA, CDR3 protein, V gene, clone size, J gene, D gene. D genes are given only for firm matches. Size is stated for part of the rows, as once, few or many counts, or as a class when the clone is expanded.

TGTGCCAGCCTCGGGACAGTCTCCTACGAGCAGTACTTC,CASLGTVSYEQYF,TRBV28,-,TRBJ2-7,TRBD1
TGTGCCAGCAAAGTGGTCGGGGCCGGGGAGCTGTTTTTT,CASKVVGAGELFF,TRBV5-6,-,TRBJ2-2,-
TGTGCCAGTAGTATAGCCGGGATAAGCGGCTACACCTTC,CASSIAGISGYTF,TRBV19,-,TRBJ1-2,-
TGTGCCAGCAGCTTGGTCAACTACAATGAGCAGTTCTTC,CASSLVNYNEQFF,TRBV5-4,-,TRBJ2-1,-
TGTGCCAGCAGCTGGGGGGAGGGGATTAGGGCTGAAGCTTTCTTT,CASSWGEGIRAEAFF,TRBV5-6,-,TRBJ1-1,-
TGTGCCAGCACCAACCAAGAGACCCAGTACTTC,CASTNQETQYF,TRBV12-3/TRBV12-4,-,TRBJ2-5,-
TGTGCCAGCTCCCAAGACAGGGGGCCGCAACAGCCCCAGCATTTT,CASSQDRGPQQPQHF,TRBV11-2,-,TRBJ1-5,TRBD1
TGTGCCAGCAGCTCGGGGGACCCAAGAGCAACTAATGAAAAACTGTTTTTT,CASSSGDPRATNEKLFF,TRBV7-9,-,TRBJ1-4,-
TGCGCCAGCAGCCTAACAGGGGGCGCGAAAATTTACTATGGCTACACCTTC,CASSLTGGAKIYYGYTF,TRBV5-1,-,TRBJ1-2,TRBD1
TGTGCCAGCAGTTTCGGACAGGGGTACTACGAGCAGTACTTC,CASSFGQGYYEQYF,TRBV27,once,TRBJ2-7,TRBD1
TGTGCCAGCAGTCCCGGGACAGGGTACGAGCAGTACTTC,CASSPGTGYEQYF,TRBV12-3/TRBV12-4,-,TRBJ2-7,TRBD1